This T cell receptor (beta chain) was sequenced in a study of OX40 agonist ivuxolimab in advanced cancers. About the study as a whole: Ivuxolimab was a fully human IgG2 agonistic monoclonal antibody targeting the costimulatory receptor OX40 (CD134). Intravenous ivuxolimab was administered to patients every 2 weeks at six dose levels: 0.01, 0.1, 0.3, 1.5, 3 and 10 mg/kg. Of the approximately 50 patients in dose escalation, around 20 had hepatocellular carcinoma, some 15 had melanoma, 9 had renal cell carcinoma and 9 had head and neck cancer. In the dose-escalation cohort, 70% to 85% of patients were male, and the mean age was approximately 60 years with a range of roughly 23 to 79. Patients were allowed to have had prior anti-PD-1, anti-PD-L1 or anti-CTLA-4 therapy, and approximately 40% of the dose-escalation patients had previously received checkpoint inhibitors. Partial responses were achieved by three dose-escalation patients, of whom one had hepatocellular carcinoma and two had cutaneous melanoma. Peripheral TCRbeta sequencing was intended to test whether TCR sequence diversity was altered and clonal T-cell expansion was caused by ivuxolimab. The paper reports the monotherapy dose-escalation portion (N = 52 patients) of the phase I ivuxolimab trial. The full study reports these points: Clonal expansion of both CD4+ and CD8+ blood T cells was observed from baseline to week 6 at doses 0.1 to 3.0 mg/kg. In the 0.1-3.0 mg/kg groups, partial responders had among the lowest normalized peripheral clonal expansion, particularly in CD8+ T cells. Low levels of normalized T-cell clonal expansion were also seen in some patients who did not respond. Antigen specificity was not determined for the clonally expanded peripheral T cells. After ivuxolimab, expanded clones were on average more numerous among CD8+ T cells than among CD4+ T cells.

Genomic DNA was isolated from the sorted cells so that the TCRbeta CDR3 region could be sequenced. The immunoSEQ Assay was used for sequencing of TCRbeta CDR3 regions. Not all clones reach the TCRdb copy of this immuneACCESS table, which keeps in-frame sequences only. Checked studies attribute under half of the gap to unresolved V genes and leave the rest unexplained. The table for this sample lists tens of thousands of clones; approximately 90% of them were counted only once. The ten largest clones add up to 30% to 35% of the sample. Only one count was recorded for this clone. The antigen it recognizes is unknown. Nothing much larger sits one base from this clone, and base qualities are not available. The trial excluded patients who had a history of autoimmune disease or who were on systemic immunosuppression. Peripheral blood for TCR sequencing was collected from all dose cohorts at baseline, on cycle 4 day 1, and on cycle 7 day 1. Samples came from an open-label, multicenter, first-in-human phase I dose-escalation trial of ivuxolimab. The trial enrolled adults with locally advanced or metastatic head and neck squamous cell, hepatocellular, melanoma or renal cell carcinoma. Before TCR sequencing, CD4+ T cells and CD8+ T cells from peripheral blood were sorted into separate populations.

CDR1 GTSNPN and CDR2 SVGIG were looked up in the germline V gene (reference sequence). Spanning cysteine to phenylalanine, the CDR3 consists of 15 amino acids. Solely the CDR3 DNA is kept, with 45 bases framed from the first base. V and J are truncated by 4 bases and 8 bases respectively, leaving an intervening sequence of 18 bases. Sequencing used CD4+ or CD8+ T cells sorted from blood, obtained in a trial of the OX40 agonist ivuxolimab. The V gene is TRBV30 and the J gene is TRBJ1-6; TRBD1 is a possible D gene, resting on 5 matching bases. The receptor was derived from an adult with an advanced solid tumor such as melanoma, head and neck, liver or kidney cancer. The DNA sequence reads TGTGCCTGGACCGGGGGTGGCGGTTTTGATTCACCCCTCCACTTT. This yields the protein CAWTGGGGFDSPLHF.